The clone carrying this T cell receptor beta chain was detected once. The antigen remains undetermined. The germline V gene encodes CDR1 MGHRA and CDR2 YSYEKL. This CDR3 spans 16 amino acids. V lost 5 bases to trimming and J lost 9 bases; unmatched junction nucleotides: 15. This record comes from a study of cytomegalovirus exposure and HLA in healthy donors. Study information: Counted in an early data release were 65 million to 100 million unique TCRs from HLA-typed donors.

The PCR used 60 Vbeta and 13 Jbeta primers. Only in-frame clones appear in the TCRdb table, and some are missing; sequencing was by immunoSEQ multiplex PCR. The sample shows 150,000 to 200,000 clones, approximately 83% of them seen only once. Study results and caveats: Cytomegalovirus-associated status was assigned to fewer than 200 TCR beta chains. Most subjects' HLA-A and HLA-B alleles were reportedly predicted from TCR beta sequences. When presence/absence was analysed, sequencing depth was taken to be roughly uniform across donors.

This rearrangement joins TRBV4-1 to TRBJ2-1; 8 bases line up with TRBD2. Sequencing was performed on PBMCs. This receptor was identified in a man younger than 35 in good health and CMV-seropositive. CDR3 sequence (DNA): TGCGCCAGCAGCTTGGCCAGCGGGGGCCTGGGGGGTGAGCAGTTCTTC. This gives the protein CASSLASGGLGGEQFF.